This T cell receptor (beta chain) was profiled in a study of early T cells in non-severe SARS-CoV-2 infection. Study-wide findings and caveats: There was a bias toward anti-spike CD8 responses in VDJdb matching, which missed private and CD4 specificities.

Individual cDNA molecules received unique molecular identifiers. TCRdb redid the calling of the 5' RACE reads with MiXCR, one entry per CDR3 protein. The sample contains about 56,000 distinct CDR3 sequences, over 9.5% of which appear only once. V lost 1 base and J 5 bases, leaving 13 bases between the germline ends. The CDR3 covers 15 residues. In germline, CDR1 is MGHRA, CDR2 YSYEKL. This clonotype was found many times. Its antigen is as yet unknown. Sequenced input: whole blood. This clonotype was obtained from an adult who was a healthcare worker with PCR-confirmed SARS-CoV-2 infection or an uninfected control (not recorded which). V usage is TRBV4-1 and J usage is TRBJ2-3; D is perhaps TRBD2 (6 bases). CDR3 DNA sequence: TGCGCCAGCAGCCAAGGCGGACTACTCCTAGATACGCAGTATTTT. It is translated as CASSQGGLLLDTQYF.